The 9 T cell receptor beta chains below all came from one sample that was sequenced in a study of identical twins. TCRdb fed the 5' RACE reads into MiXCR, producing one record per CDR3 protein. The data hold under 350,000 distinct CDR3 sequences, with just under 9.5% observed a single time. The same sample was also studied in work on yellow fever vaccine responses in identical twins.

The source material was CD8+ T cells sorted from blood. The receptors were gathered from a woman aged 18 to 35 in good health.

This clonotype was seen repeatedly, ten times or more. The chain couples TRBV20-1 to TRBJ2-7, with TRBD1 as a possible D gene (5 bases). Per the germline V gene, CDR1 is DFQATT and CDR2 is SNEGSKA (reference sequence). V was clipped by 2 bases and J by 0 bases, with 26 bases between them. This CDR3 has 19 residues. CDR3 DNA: TGCAGTGCTAGATCTCTAGGGGAACAGCCTCATTCAACCTCCTACGAGCAGTACTTC. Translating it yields CSARSLGEQPHSTSYEQYF.

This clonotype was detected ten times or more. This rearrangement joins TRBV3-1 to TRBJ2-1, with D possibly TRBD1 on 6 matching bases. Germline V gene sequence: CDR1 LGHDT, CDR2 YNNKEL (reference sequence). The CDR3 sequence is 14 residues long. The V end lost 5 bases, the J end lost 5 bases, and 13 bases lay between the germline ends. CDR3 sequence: CASSWDTSHNEQFF. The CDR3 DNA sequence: TGTGCCAGCAGCTGGGACACGTCTCACAATGAGCAGTTCTTC.

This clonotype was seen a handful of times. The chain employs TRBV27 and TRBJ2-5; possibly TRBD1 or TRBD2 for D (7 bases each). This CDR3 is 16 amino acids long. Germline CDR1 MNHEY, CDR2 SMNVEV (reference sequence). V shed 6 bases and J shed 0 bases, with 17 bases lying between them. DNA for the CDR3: TGTGCCAGCAGGGGGGGGACAGTCTCGTACCAAGAGACCCAGTACTTC. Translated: CASRGGTVSYQETQYF.

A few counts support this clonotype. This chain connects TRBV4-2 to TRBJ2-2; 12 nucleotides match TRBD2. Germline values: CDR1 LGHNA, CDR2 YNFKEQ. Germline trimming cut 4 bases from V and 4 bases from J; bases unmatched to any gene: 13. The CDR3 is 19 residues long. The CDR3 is CASSPSSLTSGGATGELFF. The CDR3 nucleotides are TGTGCCAGCAGCCCGTCTTCTTTGACTAGCGGGGGAGCCACCGGGGAGCTGTTTTTT.

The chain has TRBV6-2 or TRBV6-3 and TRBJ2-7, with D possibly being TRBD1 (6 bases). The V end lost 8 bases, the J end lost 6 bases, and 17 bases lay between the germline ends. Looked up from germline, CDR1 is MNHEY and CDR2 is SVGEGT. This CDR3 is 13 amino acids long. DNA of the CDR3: TGTGCCAGCGGCATCGGGGACATAGGCGAGCAGTACTTC. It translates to CASGIGDIGEQYF.

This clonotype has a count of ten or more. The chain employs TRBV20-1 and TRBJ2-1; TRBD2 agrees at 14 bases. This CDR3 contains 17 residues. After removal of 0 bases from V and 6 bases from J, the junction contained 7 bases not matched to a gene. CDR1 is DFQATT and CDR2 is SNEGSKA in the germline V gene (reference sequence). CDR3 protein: CSARDLIGTSGGNEQFF. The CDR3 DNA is TGCAGTGCTAGAGATCTCATCGGGACTAGCGGGGGCAATGAGCAGTTCTTC.

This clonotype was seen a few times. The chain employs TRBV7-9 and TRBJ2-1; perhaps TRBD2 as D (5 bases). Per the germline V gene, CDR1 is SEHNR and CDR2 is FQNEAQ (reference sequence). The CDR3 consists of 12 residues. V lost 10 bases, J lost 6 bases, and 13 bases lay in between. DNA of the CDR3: TGTGCCACTTCTGGGGAGAGCAATGAGCAGTTCTTC. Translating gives CATSGESNEQFF.

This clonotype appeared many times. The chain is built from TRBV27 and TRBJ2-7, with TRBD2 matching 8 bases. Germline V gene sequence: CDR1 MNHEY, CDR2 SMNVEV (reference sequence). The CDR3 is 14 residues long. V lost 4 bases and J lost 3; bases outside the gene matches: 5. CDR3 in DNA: TGTGCCAGCAGTTCACCGGGACTAGTCTACGAGCAGTACTTC. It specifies CASSSPGLVYEQYF.

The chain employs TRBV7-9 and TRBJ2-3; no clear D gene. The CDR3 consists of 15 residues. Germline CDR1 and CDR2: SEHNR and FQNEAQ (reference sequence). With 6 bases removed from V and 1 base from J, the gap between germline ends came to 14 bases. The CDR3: CASRPTGPRTDTQYF. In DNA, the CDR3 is TGTGCCAGCAGACCCACCGGGCCTCGCACAGATACGCAGTATTTT.